This T cell receptor beta chain was found in a study of Graves' ophthalmopathy and Graves' hyperthyroidism. General observations from the study: Thyroid clonotypes that were expanded above 0.001 frequency mostly also appeared in blood. Sensitivity of roughly 88% and specificity of approximately 81% were achieved when a 13-signature model separated ophthalmopathy from stable hyperthyroidism.

Germline V gives CDR1 SGDLS, CDR2 YYNGEE. The V end was cut by 0 bases, the J end by 3 bases, with 7 bases between. CDR3 length: 13 residues. In its sample, this clonotype was seen many times. Antigen unknown. Moderate-to-severe activity, with CAS ≥3, NOSPECS ≥4 and duration under 3 months, characterized the donors with ophthalmopathy. Clinical symptoms, serum thyroxine, TRAb, thyroid ultrasound and orbital computed tomography formed the basis of diagnosis. Scientists amplified the TCR beta CDR3 regions from RNA transcripts. First-round RT-PCR relied on HTBI primers, and a second-round multiplex PCR came next. TCRdb redid the calling of the multiplex PCR reads with MiXCR, one entry per CDR3 protein. This sample has hundreds of thousands of distinct CDR3 sequences; roughly 41% occur once, and the top ten carry about 3.3%.

The sequenced material came from peripheral blood. The rearrangement joins TRBV9 to TRBJ2-7; D might be TRBD1 (5 bases). This TCR was recovered from an adult man with Graves' ophthalmopathy. As DNA, the CDR3 is TGTGCCAGCAGCGTAGGAGACAGCTACGAGCAGTACTTC. As protein: CASSVGDSYEQYF.